A selection of T cell receptor beta chains follows, all from one sample in a study of blood T cells in healthy people across ages. TCRdb fed the 5' RACE reads into MiXCR, producing one record per CDR3 protein. This table has some 1.5 million distinct CDR3 sequences, over 25% appearing once. The sample comprised blood. The receptors were sampled from a woman aged 30 to 39 in good health. The CDR3 runs from the conserved cysteine through the conserved F or W. A D gene is named only where the DNA matches it firmly. A clone size is listed for some rows: how often the clone was seen (once, few, many), or a class if it is expanded.

>-|TRBJ2-3|TRBV20-1|-
CSAIQRAGADTQYF
TGCAGTGCTATTCAGCGAGCGGGCGCAGATACGCAGTATTTT
>-|TRBJ2-1|TRBV7-2|-
CASSLGVRAYEQFF
TGTGCCAGCAGCTTAGGGGTCCGGGCCTATGAGCAGTTCTTC
>once|TRBJ2-3|TRBV20-1|-
CSAPSTRSAATLWGDTQYF
TGCAGTGCTCCATCCACTCGGAGCGCCGCAACCCTTTGGGGAGATACGCAGTATTTT
>-|TRBJ1-3|TRBV5-5|-
CASSLSTGNTIYF
TGTGCCAGCAGCTTATCCACTGGAAACACCATATATTTT
>-|TRBJ1-6|TRBV20-1|-
CSAGSPGSPLHF
TGCAGTGCGGGCTCCCCGGGTTCACCCCTCCACTTT
>-|TRBJ2-5|TRBV15|-
CATRPERGWETQYF
TGTGCCACCAGACCCGAACGGGGCTGGGAGACCCAGTACTTC
>few|TRBJ1-4|TRBV10-2|-
CASRTATNEKLFF
TGCGCCAGTCGGACTGCAACTAATGAAAAACTGTTTTTT
>-|TRBJ2-1|TRBV6-5|-
CASRPSRFWYEQFF
TGTGCCAGCAGGCCCAGCAGGTTTTGGTATGAGCAGTTCTTC
>-|TRBJ2-7|TRBV6-2/TRBV6-3|-
CASSERAYEQYF
TGTGCCAGCAGTGAAAGGGCGTACGAGCAGTACTTC
>few|TRBJ2-3|TRBV20-1|TRBD2
CSANPGTKSTDTQYF
TGCAGTGCTAACCCCGGGACTAAGAGCACAGATACGCAGTATTTT
>few|TRBJ2-5|TRBV6-5|-
CASSRAQSRYF
TGTGCCAGCAGCCGAGCTCAAAGCCGGTACTTC
>many|TRBJ1-2|TRBV12-3/TRBV12-4|-
CASSRGTYGYTF
TGTGCCAGCAGTAGAGGGACTTACGGCTACACCTTC
>few|TRBJ2-4|TRBV12-3/TRBV12-4|-
CASSRYGARTKNIQYF
TGTGCCAGCAGCCGGTATGGGGCCAGAACCAAAAACATTCAGTACTTC
>once|TRBJ2-3|TRBV7-3|TRBD2
CASSLNGGGGNTQYF
TGTGCCAGCAGCTTAAATGGCGGGGGTGGCAATACGCAGTATTTT
>once|TRBJ2-3|TRBV12-3/TRBV12-4|TRBD2
CASNRGSGTQDTQYF
TGTGCCAGCAATAGGGGCAGCGGGACCCAAGATACGCAGTATTTT
>-|TRBJ2-4|TRBV4-3|TRBD2
CASSQDGTIRNIQYF
TGCGCCAGCAGCCAAGACGGGACTATAAGAAACATTCAGTACTTC
>-|TRBJ1-1|TRBV27|-
CASSSAGWGQSTEAFF
TGTGCCAGCAGTTCCGCGGGATGGGGGCAAAGCACTGAAGCTTTCTTT
>-|TRBJ1-4|TRBV7-2|TRBD1
CASSLGRGQVDRRIEKLFF
TGTGCCAGCAGCTTAGGGAGGGGACAGGTTGATCGGCGTATAGAAAAACTGTTTTTT
>many|TRBJ2-1|TRBV9|-
CASSASDYNEQFF
TGTGCCAGCAGCGCTAGCGACTACAATGAGCAGTTCTTC
>few|TRBJ2-7|TRBV2|-
CASSSGTVYYEQYF
TGTGCCAGCAGTTCCGGGACCGTTTACTACGAGCAGTACTTC
>few|TRBJ1-6|TRBV7-9|-
CASSLVEVASPLHF
TGTGCCAGCAGCTTAGTAGAAGTAGCTTCACCCCTCCACTTT
>-|TRBJ2-3|TRBV29-1|TRBD1
CSDLGQGTDTQYF
TGCAGCGACTTGGGACAGGGAACAGATACGCAGTATTTT
>few|TRBJ2-7|TRBV12-3/TRBV12-4|-
CASSLGLGGVEQYF
TGTGCCAGCAGTTTAGGGTTAGGGGGTGTCGAGCAGTACTTC
>-|TRBJ2-1|TRBV5-6|-
CASRPIAEPYNEQFF
TGTGCCAGCAGACCAATAGCGGAGCCCTACAATGAGCAGTTCTTC
>few|TRBJ1-4|TRBV28|-
CASSTRTATNEKLFF
TGTGCCAGCAGTACCCGGACAGCAACTAATGAAAAACTGTTTTTT
>-|TRBJ2-7|TRBV9|TRBD2
CASSVSGSPAEQYF
TGTGCCAGCAGCGTTAGCGGGAGCCCCGCCGAGCAGTACTTC
>many|TRBJ2-6|TRBV7-2|TRBD1
CASSLRQGSGANVLTF
TGTGCCAGCAGCTTGCGACAGGGCTCTGGGGCCAACGTCCTGACTTTC
>-|TRBJ2-5|TRBV7-6|TRBD2
CASGLAGGQETQYF
TGTGCCAGCGGCTTAGCGGGGGGGCAAGAGACCCAGTACTTC
>-|TRBJ2-1|TRBV5-4|-
CASSLNKGSSYNEQFF
TGTGCCAGCAGCTTGAACAAGGGGAGCTCCTACAATGAGCAGTTCTTC